The 20 T cell receptor beta chains presented below share a single source sample, sequenced in a study of brain T cells in children with intractable seizures. Time point noted: blood from clinic visit 5 months post-surgery; TSC patient then seizure free. This table comes from immunoSEQ multiplex PCR, and its TCRdb copy is limited to in-frame clones, with some not included. Found here are approximately 330,000 clones, over 90% of them singletons; the top ten hold roughly 5.7%. Sequencing used peripheral blood, obtained more than 4 months after surgery. These receptors were obtained from a boy under three years old with tuberous sclerosis and intractable seizures.

The CDR3 reads CASRTGSGVVGEAFF. The CDR3 DNA is TGCGCCAGCAGAACCGGTAGCGGGGTTGTCGGTGAAGCTTTCTTT. The chain couples TRBV5-1 to TRBJ1-1; D call uncertain. Trimming pared 5 bases from V and 7 bases from J, leaving 21 bases between. The germline CDR1 and CDR2 sequences are SGHRS and YFSETQ. The CDR3 loop spans 15 amino acids.

The chain employs TRBV7-2 and TRBJ2-1, with unresolved D. With 2 bases removed from V and 0 bases from J, the gap between germline ends came to 14 bases. Germline V gene data show CDR1 as SGHTA and CDR2 as FQGNSA. The CDR3 is 17 amino acids. This CDR3 is CASSLNLPRSSYNEQFF. CDR3 nucleotide sequence: TGTGCCAGCAGCTTAAACTTACCTAGGAGCTCCTACAATGAGCAGTTCTTC. The variable domain in full, completed from reference TRBV7-2 and TRBJ2-1, reads GAGVSQSPSNKVTEKGKDVELRCDPISGHTALYWYRQSLGQGLEFLIYFQGNSAPDKSGLPSDRFSAERTGGSVSTLTIQRTQQEDSAVYLCASSLNLPRSSYNEQFFGPGTRLTVL.

The CDR3 DNA follows: TGCAGTGCAGAACAGGGTGCCGAGCAGTACTTC. Its protein is CSAEQGAEQYF. This chain links TRBV20-1 with TRBJ2-7, with D tentatively TRBD1 (6 bases). Germline V gives CDR1 DFQATT, CDR2 SNEGSKA (reference sequence). The CDR3 loop spans 11 amino acids. Trimming cost V 6 bases and J 6 bases, with 12 bases left between them.

The genes are TRBV7-2 and TRBJ1-1, with TRBD1 matching over 7 bases. The germline gives CDR1 SGHTA, CDR2 FQGNSA. Trimming took 4 bases from V and 0 from J; bases not matched to a gene: 11. The CDR3 length is 17 residues. In nucleotides, the CDR3 is TGTGCCAGCAGCTCCCAGGGGGACAAACTAATGAACACTGAAGCTTTCTTT. Translation: CASSSQGDKLMNTEAFF.

Points on this clone: The junction departs from germline at one end; a sequencing error may be responsible. The chain couples TRBV2 to TRBJ1-6; perhaps TRBD1 as D (6 bases). This CDR3 has 15 amino acids. Germline V gene sequence: CDR1 SNHLY, CDR2 FYNNEI. The CDR3 sequence is CASSEWGLSNSPFHF. The CDR3, as DNA: TGTGCCAGCAGTGAGTGGGGGCTGAGTAATTCACCCTTCCACTTT.

The chain couples TRBV5-1 to TRBJ1-3; a weak D match, TRBD1 (5 bases). The V gene lost 2 bases and the J gene lost 4 bases, with 10 bases spanning the gap. The CDR3 is 14 amino acids. The germline V gene has CDR1 SGHRS and CDR2 YFSETQ. The CDR3 loop is CASSFGASGNTIYF. For the CDR3, the DNA is TGCGCCAGCAGCTTCGGGGCATCCGGAAACACCATATATTTT.

CDR3 in amino acids: CASRSWGGEETQYF. The DNA for the CDR3 is TGTGCCAGCAGGTCGTGGGGAGGGGAAGAGACCCAGTACTTC. The J gene is TRBJ2-5, the V gene TRBV27; the match to TRBD2 covers 7 bases. The CDR3 is made up of 14 amino acids. The germline V gene has CDR1 MNHEY and CDR2 SMNVEV (reference sequence). Trimming cost V 6 bases and J 3 bases; bases outside gene matches: 7.

This clone was seen a handful of times. The chain uses TRBV19 and TRBJ2-1, with 7 bases fitting TRBD1. CDR1 LNHDA and CDR2 SQIVND come from the germline V gene (reference sequence). V lost 7 bases, J lost 6 bases, and 12 bases stayed unmatched. The CDR3 is 15 residues long. Here the CDR3 reads CASNNLGTGVNEQFF. CDR3 sequence (DNA): TGTGCCAGTAACAATCTCGGAACAGGGGTCAATGAGCAGTTCTTC. Full variable domain (remainder filled in from reference TRBV19 and TRBJ2-1): DGGITQSPKYLFRKEGQNVTLSCEQNLNHDAMYWYRQDPGQGLRLIYYSQIVNDFQKGDIAEGYSVSREKKESFPLTVTSAQKNPTAFYLCASNNLGTGVNEQFFGPGTRLTVL.

The V and J genes are TRBV20-1 and TRBJ1-2; D is unresolved. The CDR3 spans 11 residues. Trimming removed 4 bases from V and 8 bases from J, with 11 bases in between. The germline gives CDR1 DFQATT, CDR2 SNEGSKA (reference sequence). The CDR3 nucleotides are TGCAGTGCTATTCAACTAGGAGGCTACACCTTC. This gives the protein CSAIQLGGYTF.

This clone appeared a single time. The chain employs TRBV4-1 and TRBJ1-5, with unresolved D. Trimming pared 0 bases from V and 5 bases from J, leaving 14 bases between. The V gene's germline CDR1 is MGHRA and CDR2 YSYEKL. The CDR3 loop spans 16 amino acids. The CDR3: CASSQEAREVDQPQHF. The CDR3 bases are TGCGCCAGCAGCCAAGAGGCCAGAGAGGTCGATCAGCCCCAGCATTTT.

This clone appeared once. The CDR3 region has the DNA TGTGCCAGCAGTTCAAACCGCAATCAGCCCCAGCATTTT. Its protein product is CASSSNRNQPQHF. V and J are TRBV6-6 and TRBJ1-5; D is unclear. This CDR3 contains 13 residues. Germline V gives CDR1 MNHNY, CDR2 SVGAGI (reference sequence). Deletions cut 4 bases from V and 2 bases from J, with 6 bases between.

This chain joins TRBV4-1 and TRBJ2-7; weak D call: TRBD1 (6 bases). This CDR3 contains 12 residues. CDR1 and CDR2 (germline): MGHRA, YSYEKL. V lost 1 base, J lost 7 bases, and 8 bases lay in between. CDR3: CASSQGGREQYF. Here the CDR3 DNA reads TGCGCCAGCAGCCAAGGGGGGCGGGAGCAGTACTTC.

This rearrangement joins TRBV18 to TRBJ1-1, with unresolved D. V was pared by 4 bases and J by 1 base, with 16 bases between. The CDR3 contains 16 residues. Germline V gene lookup returns CDR1 KGHSH and CDR2 LQKENI. The CDR3 nucleotides are TGTGCCAGCTCACTAGGATCGACCAGAGGGAACACTGAAGCTTTCTTT. Protein: CASSLGSTRGNTEAFF.

V is TRBV30 and J is TRBJ2-1; TRBD2 aligns across 7 bases. The junction had 9 bases not matched to a gene; V was cut back by 6 bases and J by 7 bases. Germline V gene sequence: CDR1 GTSNPN, CDR2 SVGIG (reference sequence). The CDR3 covers 13 residues. CDR3 sequence: CACEWGGANEQFF. The CDR3 DNA reads as TGTGCCTGCGAATGGGGGGGAGCGAATGAGCAGTTCTTC. The whole variable domain, remainder taken from reference TRBV30 and TRBJ2-1, is SQTIHQWPATLVQPVGSPLSLECTVEGTSNPNLYWYRQAAGRGLQLLFYSVGIGQISSEVPQNLSASRPQDRQFILSSKKLLLSDSGFYLCACEWGGANEQFFGPGTRLTVL.

The chain links TRBV6-5 to TRBJ1-2, with 8 bases fitting TRBD1. The CDR3 covers 13 residues. The V gene's germline CDR1 is MNHEY and CDR2 SVGAGI. V was clipped by 6 bases and J by 13 bases; unmatched bases: 13. The CDR3, as DNA: TGTGCCAGCAGGATGGACAGGGAGATGGCTGGCACCTTC. Its translation: CASRMDREMAGTF.

This clone was found once. The rearrangement links TRBV4-2 to TRBJ2-2; 7 nucleotides agree with TRBD2. The germline CDR1 and CDR2 sequences are LGHNA and YNFKEQ. V shed 4 bases and J 7 bases; nucleotides not matched to a gene: 9. The CDR3 loop spans 15 amino acids. The CDR3 spells CASSPGLGDHGELFF. CDR3 sequence (DNA): TGTGCCAGCAGCCCAGGACTAGGGGATCACGGGGAGCTGTTTTTT.

CDR3 amino acids: CASSELGGSGYTF. The CDR3 DNA is TGTGCCAGCAGTGAATTGGGGGGTTCCGGCTACACCTTC. This chain connects TRBV25-1 to TRBJ1-2; D might be TRBD1 (5 bases). This CDR3 is built from 13 residues. Looked up from germline, CDR1 is MGHDK and CDR2 is SYGVNS. V lost 1 base, J lost 8 bases, and 11 bases lay in between.

This clone was seen only a few times. Here the CDR3 reads CASSLGGLGNQPQHF. CDR3 nucleotides: TGTGCCAGCAGCTTGGGGGGACTGGGGAATCAGCCCCAGCATTTT. This chain joins TRBV5-4 and TRBJ1-5, with D possibly TRBD1 on 5 matching bases. CDR1 SGHNT and CDR2 YYREEE come from the germline V gene (reference sequence). The CDR3 consists of 15 residues. V lost 0 bases to trimming and J lost 4 bases, with 11 bases between them.

The chain recombines TRBV11-3 with TRBJ2-2, with a possible D match to TRBD2 (5 bases). Germline CDR1 is SGHNT and CDR2 is YENEEA. Trimming took off 3 bases at V and 6 bases at J, with 8 bases between the two ends. The CDR3 extends over 13 amino acids. The CDR3 sequence is CASSFTEAGELFF. The CDR3 bases are TGTGCCAGCAGCTTCACGGAGGCCGGGGAGCTGTTTTTT.

The chain has TRBV28 and TRBJ2-2, with D possibly matching TRBD1 (6 bases). CDR1 is MDHEN and CDR2 is SYDVKM in the germline V gene. V was pared by 3 bases and J by 6 bases, with 14 bases between. This CDR3 is built from 15 residues. The CDR3 here is CASSLGTKGAGELFF. The CDR3 DNA sequence: TGTGCCAGCAGTTTGGGGACAAAGGGGGCCGGGGAGCTGTTTTTT.